This is a list of T cell receptor beta chains from one sample in a study of response to subunit inactivated influenza vaccine. TCRdb passed the RT-PCR reads through MiXCR, listing each CDR3 protein once. The sample gives some 600,000 distinct CDR3 sequences, approximately 14% of which show up once; less than 9% is in the top ten. Specimen: PBMCs from blood, collected approximately 15 days before vaccination. The receptors shown here come from a man aged 45-65 years who received an inactivated influenza vaccine. Each CDR3 is given with its conserved first and last residue. Each record gives: CDR3 protein, CDR3 DNA, D gene, V gene, clone size, J gene. The D gene is left open where the match is weak. The size of a clone is reported for some rows only, either as once, few or many, or as a class for expanded clones.

CDR3aa: CAGSLVAGGLGEQFF; CDR3nt: TGTGCCGGCAGTTTAGTAGCGGGAGGGCTGGGGGAGCAGTTCTTC; d_gene: TRBD2; v_gene: TRBV12-3/TRBV12-4; abundance: NA; j_gene: TRBJ2-1
CDR3aa: CASSLESELETQYF; CDR3nt: TGTGCCAGCAGCTTAGAATCGGAACTGGAGACCCAGTACTTC; d_gene: NA; v_gene: TRBV7-8; abundance: NA; j_gene: TRBJ2-5
CDR3aa: CASSLTVRNNEQFF; CDR3nt: TGTGCCAGCAGTTTGACAGTACGCAACAATGAGCAGTTCTTC; d_gene: NA; v_gene: TRBV6-5; abundance: once; j_gene: TRBJ2-1
CDR3aa: CASSPTFDWGGEQYF; CDR3nt: TGTGCCAGCAGTCCAACGTTCGATTGGGGCGGCGAGCAGTACTTC; d_gene: NA; v_gene: TRBV12-3/TRBV12-4; abundance: NA; j_gene: TRBJ2-7
CDR3aa: CASSYSSSSYEQYF; CDR3nt: TGTGCCAGCAGTTACTCATCCAGCTCCTACGAGCAGTACTTC; d_gene: NA; v_gene: TRBV6-5; abundance: few; j_gene: TRBJ2-7
CDR3aa: CASSFGQASEAFF; CDR3nt: TGCGCCAGCAGCTTCGGACAGGCCTCAGAAGCTTTCTTT; d_gene: TRBD1; v_gene: TRBV5-1; abundance: many; j_gene: TRBJ1-1
CDR3aa: CASSYSSGGVYEQYF; CDR3nt: TGTGCCAGCAGTTACTCAAGCGGGGGGGTCTACGAGCAGTACTTC; d_gene: TRBD2; v_gene: TRBV6-5; abundance: NA; j_gene: TRBJ2-7
CDR3aa: CSALTGTRLEAFF; CDR3nt: TGCAGTGCCCTGACCGGGACAAGGCTTGAAGCTTTCTTT; d_gene: NA; v_gene: TRBV20-1; abundance: few; j_gene: TRBJ1-1
CDR3aa: CANSRDILNTGELFF; CDR3nt: TGTGCCAACAGCCGGGACATCCTGAACACCGGGGAGCTGTTTTTT; d_gene: NA; v_gene: TRBV15; abundance: NA; j_gene: TRBJ2-2
CDR3aa: CASSSGPLNTEAFF; CDR3nt: TGTGCCAGCAGTTCGGGACCCCTGAACACTGAAGCTTTCTTT; d_gene: NA; v_gene: TRBV12-3/TRBV12-4; abundance: NA; j_gene: TRBJ1-1
CDR3aa: CASSLVGGFYNEQFF; CDR3nt: TGTGCCAGCAGCTTAGTAGGGGGATTCTACAATGAGCAGTTCTTC; d_gene: NA; v_gene: TRBV7-9; abundance: NA; j_gene: TRBJ2-1
CDR3aa: CASSLALGTGDGYTF; CDR3nt: TGTGCCAGCAGCTTAGCCCTCGGGACAGGGGATGGCTACACCTTC; d_gene: TRBD1; v_gene: TRBV7-2; abundance: few; j_gene: TRBJ1-2
CDR3aa: CASNPFRGSNYGYTF; CDR3nt: TGTGCCAGCAACCCATTCCGGGGGTCAAACTATGGCTACACCTTC; d_gene: NA; v_gene: TRBV5-8; abundance: few; j_gene: TRBJ1-2
CDR3aa: CASSQGLAGGQYKFF; CDR3nt: TGCGCCAGCAGCCAAGGGCTAGCGGGGGGCCAATATAAGTTCTTC; d_gene: TRBD2; v_gene: TRBV4-3; abundance: few; j_gene: TRBJ2-1
CDR3aa: CASRPTLAGVTGELFF; CDR3nt: TGTGCCAGCAGGCCCACGCTAGCGGGGGTCACCGGGGAGCTGTTTTTT; d_gene: TRBD2; v_gene: TRBV6-1; abundance: few; j_gene: TRBJ2-2
CDR3aa: CASSATGGWAYEQYF; CDR3nt: TGTGCCAGCAGCGCCACAGGGGGTTGGGCCTACGAGCAGTACTTC; d_gene: TRBD1; v_gene: TRBV7-2; abundance: few; j_gene: TRBJ2-7
CDR3aa: CASSSDLAGGPNEQFF; CDR3nt: TGTGCCAGCAGTTCCGATCTAGCGGGGGGGCCTAATGAGCAGTTCTTC; d_gene: TRBD2; v_gene: TRBV6-5; abundance: NA; j_gene: TRBJ2-1
CDR3aa: CASRSTATELFF; CDR3nt: TGTGCCAGCAGATCGACAGCGACGGAGCTGTTTTTT; d_gene: NA; v_gene: TRBV6-2/TRBV6-3; abundance: few; j_gene: TRBJ2-2
CDR3aa: CASSALPGLAEETQYF; CDR3nt: TGTGCCAGCAGCGCCCTCCCGGGACTAGCGGAAGAGACCCAGTACTTC; d_gene: TRBD2; v_gene: TRBV9; abundance: NA; j_gene: TRBJ2-5
CDR3aa: CASSQGAQDIQYF; CDR3nt: TGTGCCAGCAGCCAGGGGGCGCAAGACATTCAGTACTTC; d_gene: NA; v_gene: TRBV3-1; abundance: many; j_gene: TRBJ2-4
CDR3aa: CASSIGGRGEYRSEQYF; CDR3nt: TGTGCCAGCAGCATTGGGGGGAGAGGCGAGTACCGCTCCGAGCAGTACTTC; d_gene: NA; v_gene: TRBV7-8; abundance: many; j_gene: TRBJ2-7
CDR3aa: CASSYDSLSSYNSPLHF; CDR3nt: TGTGCCAGCAGTTACGACAGTCTAAGCTCCTATAATTCACCCCTCCACTTT; d_gene: NA; v_gene: TRBV6-5; abundance: few; j_gene: TRBJ1-6
CDR3aa: CASSFYLGYEQYF; CDR3nt: TGTGCCAGCAGTTTTTACCTGGGTTACGAGCAGTACTTC; d_gene: NA; v_gene: TRBV27; abundance: many; j_gene: TRBJ2-7
CDR3aa: CATSDLGTSGASPNTGELFF; CDR3nt: TGTGCCACCAGTGATTTAGGGACTAGCGGGGCCTCCCCGAACACCGGGGAGCTGTTTTTT; d_gene: TRBD2; v_gene: TRBV24-1; abundance: NA; j_gene: TRBJ2-2
CDR3aa: CASGGGNSPLHF; CDR3nt: TGTGCCAGCGGTGGGGGCAATTCACCCCTCCACTTT; d_gene: NA; v_gene: TRBV25-1; abundance: many; j_gene: TRBJ1-6
CDR3aa: CASTPDGHEQYF; CDR3nt: TGTGCCAGCACCCCTGATGGGCACGAGCAGTACTTC; d_gene: NA; v_gene: TRBV12-3/TRBV12-4; abundance: many; j_gene: TRBJ2-7
CDR3aa: CASSSDRDFYNEQFF; CDR3nt: TGTGCCAGCAGTTCAGACAGGGATTTCTACAATGAGCAGTTCTTC; d_gene: TRBD1; v_gene: TRBV7-9; abundance: few; j_gene: TRBJ2-1
CDR3aa: CASSSSRDGTEAFF; CDR3nt: TGTGCCAGCAGCTCGTCCCGGGACGGGACCGAAGCTTTCTTT; d_gene: NA; v_gene: TRBV7-9; abundance: NA; j_gene: TRBJ1-1
CDR3aa: CASTNSGEETQYF; CDR3nt: TGTGCCAGCACCAATTCAGGGGAGGAGACCCAGTACTTC; d_gene: NA; v_gene: TRBV12-3/TRBV12-4; abundance: NA; j_gene: TRBJ2-5
CDR3aa: CASSREQGQGATAGNTIYF; CDR3nt: TGCGCCAGCAGCCGAGAGCAGGGACAGGGGGCAACAGCTGGAAACACCATATATTTT; d_gene: TRBD1; v_gene: TRBV4-1; abundance: many; j_gene: TRBJ1-3
CDR3aa: CASSRTHTGNQPQHF; CDR3nt: TGTGCCAGCAGCCGGACCCATACGGGCAATCAGCCCCAGCATTTT; d_gene: NA; v_gene: TRBV7-2; abundance: few; j_gene: TRBJ1-5
CDR3aa: CASGSPTGSGNTIYF; CDR3nt: TGTGCCAGCGGATCACCGACAGGCTCTGGAAACACCATATATTTT; d_gene: NA; v_gene: TRBV6-2/TRBV6-3; abundance: few; j_gene: TRBJ1-3
CDR3aa: CSAIGPASIAYEQYF; CDR3nt: TGCAGTGCCATAGGCCCAGCTTCCATCGCCTACGAGCAGTACTTC; d_gene: NA; v_gene: TRBV20-1; abundance: NA; j_gene: TRBJ2-7
CDR3aa: CASHRRATDTQYF; CDR3nt: TGTGCCAGCCACCGAAGGGCCACAGATACGCAGTATTTT; d_gene: NA; v_gene: TRBV6-2/TRBV6-3; abundance: NA; j_gene: TRBJ2-3
CDR3aa: CAISGGGNSYEQYF; CDR3nt: TGTGCCATCAGTGGCGGGGGAAACTCCTACGAGCAGTACTTC; d_gene: TRBD2; v_gene: TRBV10-3; abundance: NA; j_gene: TRBJ2-7
CDR3aa: CASRSRETQYF; CDR3nt: TGTGCCAGCCGATCCCGAGAGACCCAGTACTTC; d_gene: NA; v_gene: TRBV27; abundance: NA; j_gene: TRBJ2-5
CDR3aa: CASSQAGPTYEQYF; CDR3nt: TGTGCCAGCAGCCAAGCGGGCCCTACCTACGAGCAGTACTTC; d_gene: NA; v_gene: TRBV4-2; abundance: NA; j_gene: TRBJ2-7
CDR3aa: CASSEHNQPQHF; CDR3nt: TGTGCCAGCAGTGAACACAATCAGCCCCAGCATTTT; d_gene: NA; v_gene: TRBV6-1; abundance: few; j_gene: TRBJ1-5
CDR3aa: CASTPFGGMNEQFF; CDR3nt: TGTGCCAGCACCCCCTTCGGGGGGATGAATGAGCAGTTCTTC; d_gene: TRBD2; v_gene: TRBV6-2/TRBV6-3; abundance: NA; j_gene: TRBJ2-1